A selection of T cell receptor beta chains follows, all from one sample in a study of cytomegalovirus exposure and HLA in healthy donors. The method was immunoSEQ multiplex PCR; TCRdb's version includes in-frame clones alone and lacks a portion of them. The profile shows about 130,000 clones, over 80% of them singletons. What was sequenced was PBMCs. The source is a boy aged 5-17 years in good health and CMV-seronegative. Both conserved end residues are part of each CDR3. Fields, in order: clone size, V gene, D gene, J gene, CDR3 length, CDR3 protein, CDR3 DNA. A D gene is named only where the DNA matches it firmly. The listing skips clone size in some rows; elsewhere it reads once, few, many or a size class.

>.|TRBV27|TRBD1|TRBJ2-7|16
CASSSWDREKDGEQYF
TGTGCCAGCAGTAGCTGGGACAGGGAAAAGGATGGCGAGCAGTACTTC
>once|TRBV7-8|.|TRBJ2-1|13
CASSRPGVGEQFF
TGTGCCAGCAGCCGCCCGGGGGTGGGTGAGCAGTTCTTC
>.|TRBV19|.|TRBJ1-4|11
CASSIAEKLFF
TGTGCCAGTAGTATCGCGGAAAAACTGTTTTTT
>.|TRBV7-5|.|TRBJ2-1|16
CVRSRDSPNSYNEQFF
TGTGTCAGAAGCCGGGACAGCCCGAACTCCTACAATGAGCAGTTCTTC
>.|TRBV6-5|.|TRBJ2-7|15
CASSYGPDATYEQYF
TGTGCCAGCAGTTACGGGCCAGATGCTACCTACGAGCAGTACTTC
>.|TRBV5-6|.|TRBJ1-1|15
CASSPIRVGNTEAFF
TGTGCCAGCAGCCCAATCAGGGTTGGGAACACTGAAGCTTTCTTT
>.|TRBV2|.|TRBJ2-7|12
CASTRAGYEQYF
TGTGCCAGCACGAGGGCGGGGTACGAGCAGTACTTC
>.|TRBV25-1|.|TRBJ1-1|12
CASSDRGPEAFF
TGTGCCAGCAGTGACCGGGGTCCTGAAGCTTTCTTT
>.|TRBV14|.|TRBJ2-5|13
CASSQSWERPQYF
TGTGCCAGCAGCCAAAGCTGGGAGCGTCCCCAGTACTTC
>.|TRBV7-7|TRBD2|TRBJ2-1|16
CASSSASGASYNEQFF
TGTGCCAGCAGCTCCGCCAGCGGGGCTTCCTACAATGAGCAGTTCTTC
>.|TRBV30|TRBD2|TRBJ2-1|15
CAWNVWRGTYNEQFF
TGTGCCTGGAATGTCTGGCGGGGGACTTACAATGAGCAGTTCTTC
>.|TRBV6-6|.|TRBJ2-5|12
CASSQQGETQYF
TGTGCCAGCAGTCAACAGGGAGAGACCCAGTACTTC
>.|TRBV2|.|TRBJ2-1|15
CATSERADSYNEQFF
TGTGCCACTTCCGAGCGGGCCGACTCCTACAATGAGCAGTTCTTC
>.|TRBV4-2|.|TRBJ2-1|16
CASSPPRPIRLDEQFF
TGTGCCAGCAGCCCCCCCAGGCCAATCAGGTTGGATGAGCAGTTCTTC
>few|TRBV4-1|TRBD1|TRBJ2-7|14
CASSPTDRDYEQYF
TGCGCCAGCAGCCCGACGGACAGGGACTACGAGCAGTACTTC
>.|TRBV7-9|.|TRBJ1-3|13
CASTLLTGNTIYF
TGTGCCAGCACCCTTCTTACTGGAAACACCATATATTTT
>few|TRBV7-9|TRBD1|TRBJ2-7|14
CASSSRDRDAEQYF
TGTGCCAGCAGCTCGAGGGACAGGGACGCCGAGCAGTACTTC
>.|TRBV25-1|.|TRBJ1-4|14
CASNDSCTNEKLFF
TGTGCCAGCAATGACAGTTGTACTAATGAAAAACTGTTTTTT
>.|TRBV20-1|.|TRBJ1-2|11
CSARGGSGYTF
TGCAGTGCTAGGGGAGGCTCTGGCTACACCTTC
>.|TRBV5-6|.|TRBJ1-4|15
CASSPLRAPVGKLFF
TGTGCCAGCAGCCCCCTGAGGGCGCCAGTGGGAAAACTGTTTTTT
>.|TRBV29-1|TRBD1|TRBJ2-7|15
CSVEDRTGLTYEQYF
TGCAGCGTTGAAGATCGGACAGGGCTTACCTACGAGCAGTACTTC
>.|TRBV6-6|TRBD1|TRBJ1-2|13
CASSETGGDGYTF
TGTGCCAGCAGTGAGACAGGGGGCGATGGCTACACCTTC
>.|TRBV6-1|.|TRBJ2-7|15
CASSLGHPSSYEQYF
TGTGCCAGCAGTTTAGGACATCCGAGCTCCTACGAGCAGTACTTC
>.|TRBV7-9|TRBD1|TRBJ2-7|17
CASSLGGTGGSAYEQYF
TGTGCCAGCAGCTTAGGCGGGACAGGGGGCAGTGCCTACGAGCAGTACTTC
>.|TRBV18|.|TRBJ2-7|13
CASSPRREGEQYF
TGTGCCAGCTCACCACGACGCGAGGGCGAGCAGTACTTC
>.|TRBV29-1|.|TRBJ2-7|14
CSVGVGVPPYEQYF
TGCAGCGTCGGCGTCGGGGTTCCTCCCTACGAGCAGTACTTC
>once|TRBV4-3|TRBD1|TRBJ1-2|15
CASSQDPGTGYGYTF
TGCGCCAGCAGCCAAGACCCGGGGACAGGGTATGGCTACACCTTC
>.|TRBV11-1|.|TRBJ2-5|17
CASSSPPGSGDQETQYF
TGTGCCAGCAGCTCCCCCCCCGGGAGCGGAGACCAAGAGACCCAGTACTTC
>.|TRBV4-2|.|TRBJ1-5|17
CASSQLGGGAGNQPQHF
TGTGCCAGCAGCCAATTAGGTGGGGGCGCCGGCAATCAGCCCCAGCATTTT
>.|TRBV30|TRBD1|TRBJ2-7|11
CAWGTGSAQYF
TGTGCCTGGGGGACAGGTTCGGCGCAGTACTTC
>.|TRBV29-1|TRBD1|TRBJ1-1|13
CSGDTGANTEAFF
TGCAGCGGTGATACAGGGGCGAACACTGAAGCTTTCTTT
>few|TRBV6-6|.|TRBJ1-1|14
CASSSYSQNTEAFF
TGTGCCAGCAGCTCGTACAGTCAGAACACTGAAGCTTTCTTT
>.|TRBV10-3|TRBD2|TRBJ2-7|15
CAIRPGLVESYEQYF
TGTGCCATCAGGCCGGGACTAGTAGAGTCCTACGAGCAGTACTTC
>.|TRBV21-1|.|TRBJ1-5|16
CASSKVGTGRKQPQHF
TGTGCCAGCAGCAAAGTGGGGACAGGGAGGAAACAGCCCCAGCATTTT
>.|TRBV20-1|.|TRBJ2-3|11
CSARIPGGAYF
TGCAGTGCTAGAATACCAGGAGGGGCGTATTTT
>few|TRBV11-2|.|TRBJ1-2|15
CASSLGSVKNYGYTF
TGTGCCAGCAGCCTTGGGAGTGTGAAAAACTATGGCTACACCTTC
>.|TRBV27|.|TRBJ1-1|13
CASSQSGSEEAFF
TGTGCCAGCAGCCAATCGGGGAGCGAGGAAGCTTTCTTT
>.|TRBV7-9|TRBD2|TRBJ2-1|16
CASSLLAGGAGDEQFF
TGTGCCAGCAGCTTGCTAGCGGGAGGGGCGGGCGATGAGCAGTTCTTC
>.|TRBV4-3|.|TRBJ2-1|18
CASSPLAVGRGDGNEQFF
TGCGCCAGCAGCCCGCTCGCGGTGGGCAGGGGGGACGGCAATGAGCAGTTCTTC
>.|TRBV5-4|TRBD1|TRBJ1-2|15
CASSFQDREVEGYTF
TGTGCCAGCAGCTTCCAGGACAGGGAGGTCGAGGGCTACACCTTC
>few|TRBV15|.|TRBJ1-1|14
CATSREDLRAEAFF
TGTGCCACCAGCAGAGAGGATCTACGGGCTGAAGCTTTCTTT
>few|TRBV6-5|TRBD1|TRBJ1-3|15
CASSRGQGAGYTIYF
TGTGCCAGCAGCCGCGGACAGGGGGCTGGTTACACCATATATTTT
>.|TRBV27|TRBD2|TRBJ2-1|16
CASSSALAGAYNEQFF
TGTGCCAGCAGTTCCGCACTAGCGGGAGCCTACAATGAGCAGTTCTTC
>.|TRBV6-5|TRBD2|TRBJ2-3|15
CASSPLAGGGDTQYF
TGTGCCAGCAGTCCACTAGCGGGAGGGGGGGATACGCAGTATTTT
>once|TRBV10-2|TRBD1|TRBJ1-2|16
CASRGRTGTGSYGYTF
TGCGCCAGCAGGGGACGAACCGGGACAGGGAGCTATGGCTACACCTTC
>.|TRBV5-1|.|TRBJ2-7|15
CASSLSSATAYEQYF
TGCGCCAGCAGCTTGAGTAGCGCAACGGCTTACGAGCAGTACTTC
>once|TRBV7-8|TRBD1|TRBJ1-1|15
CASSFHRGSGTEAFF
TGTGCCAGCAGCTTCCACAGGGGGTCGGGCACTGAAGCTTTCTTT
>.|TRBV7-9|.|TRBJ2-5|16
CASSLVRVALQETQYF
TGTGCCAGCAGCTTAGTTCGGGTGGCACTCCAAGAGACCCAGTACTTC
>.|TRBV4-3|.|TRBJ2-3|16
CASSQDAAIGTDTQYF
TGCGCCAGCAGCCAAGATGCAGCGATTGGTACAGATACGCAGTATTTT
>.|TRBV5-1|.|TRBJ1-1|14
CASSLEVAGTEAFF
TGCGCCAGCAGCTTGGAAGTGGCAGGGACTGAAGCTTTCTTT